The 15 T cell receptor beta chains below come from one sample, sequenced in a study. Via MiXCR, TCRdb re-called the 5' RACE reads, giving one row per CDR3 protein. Altogether under 8,500 distinct CDR3 sequences are present, about 47% being singletons, with the ten largest covering roughly 5.1%. Sequenced sample: memory CD4+ T cells sorted from a lymph node. Subset reported: memory CD4+ T cells, CD4+CD45RO+CD25-. Source of these receptors: a female donor with breast cancer.

V usage is TRBV5-1 and J usage is TRBJ2-7; D gene uncertain. This CDR3 spans 14 amino acids. V was pared by 6 bases and J by 1 base, with 14 bases between. Germline V gene data show CDR1 as SGHRS and CDR2 as YFSETQ. The CDR3 region is CASTRAPNSYEQYF. CDR3 in DNA: TGCGCCAGCACCCGGGCACCAAATTCCTACGAGCAGTACTTC.

The J gene is TRBJ1-2, the V gene TRBV6-1; D gene uncertain. Trimming removed 2 bases from V and 4 bases from J, with 14 bases in between. Germline CDR1 and CDR2: MNHNS and SASEGT. This CDR3 region has 15 residues. The CDR3 nucleotides are TGTGCCAGCAGTGAATCGCTGGAAAACAGCTATGGCTACACCTTC. This encodes CASSESLENSYGYTF.

The genes are TRBV4-2 and TRBJ2-1; possible D gene TRBD2, 6 bases. The ends were cut back, 2 bases at V and 6 bases at J, with 14 bases in the middle. The CDR3 sequence is 15 residues long. CDR1 LGHNA and CDR2 YNFKEQ come from the germline V gene. In DNA, the CDR3 is TGTGCCAGCAGCCAACCGGACGGAGCGGGCAATGAGCAGTTCTTC. Its protein product is CASSQPDGAGNEQFF.

By sample fraction, this clonotype is medium-sized (0.01 to 0.1%). The J gene is TRBJ2-3, the V gene TRBV7-6; 9 nucleotides match TRBD1. CDR1 SGHVS and CDR2 FNYEAQ come from the germline V gene. The CDR3 spans 16 residues. After removal of 4 bases from V and 2 bases from J, the junction contained 7 bases not matched to a gene. The CDR3, as DNA: TGTGCCAGCAGCTCCCCGACAGGGGGTTACACAGATACGCAGTATTTT. Translating gives CASSSPTGGYTDTQYF.

This chain joins TRBV5-5 and TRBJ1-2; TRBD1 matches 7 bases. In germline, CDR1 is SGHKS, CDR2 YYEKEE (reference sequence). J gave up 3 bases and V 3 bases, and 11 bases lay outside the gene matches. The CDR3 length is 16 residues. The CDR3 here is CASSSRVGQRDYGYTF. The DNA for the CDR3 is TGTGCCAGCAGCTCTCGGGTGGGACAGAGAGACTATGGCTACACCTTC.

The V gene is TRBV24-1, the J gene TRBJ2-5; the D gene is possibly TRBD2 (5 bases). There are 13 residues in the CDR3. V lost 5 bases and J 5 bases, leaving 11 bases between the germline ends. Germline V gene lookup returns CDR1 KGHDR and CDR2 SFDVKD. The CDR3 coding sequence is TGTGCCACCAGTGGAGGGAGTGAGGAGACCCAGTACTTC. This gives the protein CATSGGSEETQYF.

The chain combines TRBV20-1 with TRBJ1-2, with D possibly TRBD1 on 6 matching bases. Germline CDR1 reads DFQATT; CDR2 reads SNEGSKA (reference sequence). The CDR3 extends over 15 amino acids. Trimming removed 1 base at V and 1 base at J, with 13 bases between. The DNA for the CDR3 is TGCAGTGCTAGAGGGGACCGACAGGATAACTATGGCTACACCTTC. Its translation is CSARGDRQDNYGYTF.

V is TRBV6-6 and J is TRBJ1-2; the D is unclear. The ends were cut back, 7 bases at V and 6 bases at J, with 21 bases in the middle. This CDR3 is 15 amino acids long. CDR1 is MNHNY and CDR2 is SVGAGI in the germline V gene (reference sequence). Written as DNA, the CDR3 is TGTGCCAGCACCCCTCTGCCGGGTGGAACTCATGGCTACACCTTC. It encodes CASTPLPGGTHGYTF.

This rearrangement joins TRBV4-3 to TRBJ1-6; D might be TRBD1 (5 bases). CDR3 length: 16 residues. Per the germline V gene, CDR1 is LGHNA and CDR2 is YSLEER. Trimming removed 1 base from V and 7 bases from J, with 14 bases in between. The CDR3 loop is CASSQGGASQNSPLHF. The DNA of the CDR3 is TGCGCCAGCAGCCAAGGCGGGGCATCACAAAATTCACCCCTCCACTTT.

This chain uses TRBV12-3 or TRBV12-4 with TRBJ2-7; 7 bases fit TRBD2. The CDR3 consists of 15 residues. V lost 9 bases and J lost 6; bases outside the gene matches: 17. CDR3 DNA: TGTGCCAGTCCCTGCGCGCGGGAGTTCATCGTCGAGCAGTACGTC. Amino acid sequence: CASPCAREFIVEQYV.

The V call is TRBV12-3 or TRBV12-4, the J call TRBJ1-6; D not resolved. This CDR3 comprises 14 residues. The V and J ends lost 6 bases and 7 bases respectively, with 13 bases between them. The CDR3 loop reads CASSLSRRNSPLHF. The CDR3 bases are TGTGCCAGCAGCCTCAGCAGGAGAAATTCACCCCTCCACTTT.

The rearrangement uses TRBV9 and TRBJ1-2; D is perhaps TRBD1 (5 bases). This CDR3 is 14 amino acids long. Germline V gene lookup returns CDR1 SGDLS and CDR2 YYNGEE. The V gene lost 1 base and the J gene lost 1 base, with 8 bases spanning the gap. The CDR3 nucleotides are TGTGCCAGCAGCGTAAGGGGCGATAACTATGGCTACACCTTC. It is translated as CASSVRGDNYGYTF.

V usage is TRBV6-5 and J usage is TRBJ2-7; 7 nucleotides line up with TRBD1. Germline CDR1 reads MNHEY; CDR2 reads SVGAGI. The V and J ends lost 1 base and 6 bases, in that order; junction bases with no gene match: 9. The CDR3 has 15 residues. In nucleotides, the CDR3 is TGTGCCAGCAGTTACTATCGTAGGGGGCCTGGCGAGCAGTACTTC. Encoded protein: CASSYYRRGPGEQYF.

This chain links TRBV12-3 or TRBV12-4 with TRBJ1-6, with 11 bases that match TRBD1. The CDR3 is 15 residues long. The V segment lost 5 bases and the J segment 9 bases; nucleotides outside the gene matches: 6. CDR3 residues: CASSPGQGVGSPLHF. The CDR3 DNA follows: TGTGCCAGCAGTCCGGGACAGGGGGTCGGTTCACCCCTCCACTTT.

The count of this clonotype is one. The rearrangement uses TRBV28 and TRBJ2-6; 7 bases are shared with TRBD1. The V and J ends lost 5 bases and 3 bases, in that order; junction bases with no gene match: 4. The CDR3 sequence is 15 residues long. Germline CDR1 and CDR2: MDHEN and SYDVKM. CDR3 region: CASSLDRDGANVLTF. CDR3 nucleotide sequence: TGTGCCAGCAGTCTTGACAGGGATGGGGCCAACGTCCTGACTTTC.